This TCR beta chain was captured by sequencing in a study of blood T cell repertoires in COVID-19 (dated by TCRdb to the early 2020s). Context from the whole study: The collaborator samples originated in the United States, Italy and Spain and spanned the acute and convalescent phases of COVID-19. The repertoires were released in a freely available public database intended as a resource for research on the immune response to SARS-CoV-2. Sample metadata almost always included a de-identified subject ID, COVID-19 status, age in years and sex. The samples were drawn from the first 160 participants of the ongoing ImmuneRACE study and from 950 to 1,500 subjects provided by 6 global collaborators. The material from the prospective study consisted of cDNA or gDNA derived from T cells, B-cell-depleted T cells, or PBMCs. Where available, HLA class I and class II types were taken from metadata supplied by the sample provider and were not determined by assay-based typing. The dataset comprised deeply sampled blood TCRbeta repertoires from subjects exposed to, actively infected with, or recovered from COVID-19.

Collaborating institutions collected whole blood in K2EDTA tubes following their own protocols. Collaborator samples were shipped for TCRbeta analysis as frozen whole blood, isolated PBMCs, or DNA extracted from either sample type. With respect to this clone: Its target antigen remains unknown. Base quality data are lacking; no much larger clone is found one base away.

TCRbeta CDR3 regions were amplified from genomic DNA by means of the immunoSEQ Assay, a bias-controlled multiplex PCR. In the original analysis: The number of nucleated cells in each sample was estimated from the amplification of reference gene primers within the assay. To quantify the absolute abundance of each unique TCRbeta CDR3 rearrangement, sequence reads were collapsed and filtered. For each sample, productive Simpson clonality was calculated as the square root of Simpson's diversity index over productive rearrangements. Imported from immuneACCESS, the table was reduced by TCRdb to in-frame sequences with V and J called. These copies leave out some clones; in studies compared against another copy, an unresolved V gene accounts for under half, and the cause of the remainder is not known. Clonal size and the V and J genes are those of that table, whereas D and trimming came from the DNA. The sample table records around 150,000 clones; around nine tenths of these occur just once. The ten most abundant clones make up 5% of the sample.

Broad study findings and their caveats: The quantity of clinical and demographic metadata differed by source and by participant and was supplied without curation.

Sequences were obtained from peripheral blood. This sequence was found in a human donor in a cohort sampled during active COVID-19.

The nucleotide sequence is TGTGCCAGCAGCCCGAAACGGTCTGTCGATACGCAGTATTTT. It is translated as CASSPKRSVDTQYF. The chain uses TRBV5-4 and TRBJ2-3; the D gene is not confidently resolved. The CDR3 starts with the cysteine, ends with the phenylalanine, and has 14 residues. Kept here is only the CDR3 DNA, which spans 42 bases and is read in frame from base 1. CDR1 SGHNT and CDR2 YYREEE are derived from the germline V gene (reference sequence). V is clipped by 4 bases and J by 6 bases, and the sequence between their germline boundaries is 15 bases long.